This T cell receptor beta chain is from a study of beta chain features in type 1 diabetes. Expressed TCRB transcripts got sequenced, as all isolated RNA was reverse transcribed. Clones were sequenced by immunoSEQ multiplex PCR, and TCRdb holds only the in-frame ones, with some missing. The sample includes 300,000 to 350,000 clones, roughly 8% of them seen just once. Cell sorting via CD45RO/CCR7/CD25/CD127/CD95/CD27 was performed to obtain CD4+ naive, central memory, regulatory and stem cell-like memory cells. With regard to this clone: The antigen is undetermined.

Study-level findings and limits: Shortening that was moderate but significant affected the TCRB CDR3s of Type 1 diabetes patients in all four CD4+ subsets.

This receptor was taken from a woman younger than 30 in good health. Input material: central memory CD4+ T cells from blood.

In nucleotides, the CDR3 is TGTGCCAGCAGCCTGCTAGCGGGAGGCTCCTACGAGCAGTACTTC. Translated: CASSLLAGGSYEQYF. This chain uses TRBV5-6 with TRBJ2-7, with 11 bases lining up with TRBD2. CDR3 length: 15 amino acids. The germline V gene has CDR1 SGHDT and CDR2 YYEEEE. V dropped 4 bases and J dropped 0; count of bases not matched to a gene: 3.